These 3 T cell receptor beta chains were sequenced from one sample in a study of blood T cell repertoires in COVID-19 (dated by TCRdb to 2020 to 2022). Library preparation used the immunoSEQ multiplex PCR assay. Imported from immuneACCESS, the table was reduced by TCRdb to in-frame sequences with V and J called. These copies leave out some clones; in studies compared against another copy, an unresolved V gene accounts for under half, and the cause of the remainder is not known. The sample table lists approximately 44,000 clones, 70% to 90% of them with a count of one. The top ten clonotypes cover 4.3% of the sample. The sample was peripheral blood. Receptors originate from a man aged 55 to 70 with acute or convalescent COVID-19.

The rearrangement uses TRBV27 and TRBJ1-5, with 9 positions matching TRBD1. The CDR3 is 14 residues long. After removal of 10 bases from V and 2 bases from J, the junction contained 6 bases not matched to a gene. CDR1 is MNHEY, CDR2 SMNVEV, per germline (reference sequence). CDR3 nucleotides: TGTGCCACCCGGACAGGGGAAGGCAATCAGCCCCAGCATTTT. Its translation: CATRTGEGNQPQHF.

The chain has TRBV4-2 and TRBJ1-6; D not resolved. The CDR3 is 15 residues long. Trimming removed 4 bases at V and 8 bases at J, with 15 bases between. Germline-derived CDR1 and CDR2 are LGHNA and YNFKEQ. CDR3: CASSPTNTPYSPLHF. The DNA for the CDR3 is TGTGCCAGCAGCCCGACAAACACCCCCTATTCACCCCTCCACTTT.

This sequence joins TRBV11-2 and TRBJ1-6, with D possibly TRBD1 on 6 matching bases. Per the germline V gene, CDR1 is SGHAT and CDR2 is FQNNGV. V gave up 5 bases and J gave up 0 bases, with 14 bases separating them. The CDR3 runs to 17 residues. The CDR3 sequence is CASSRGGQSSYNSPLHF. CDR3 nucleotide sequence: TGTGCCAGCAGCCGCGGAGGACAGAGCTCCTATAATTCACCCCTCCACTTT.